This T cell receptor (beta chain) was sequenced for a study of Ad26.COV2.S vaccination and SARS-CoV-2 variants. Clones were read by immunoSEQ multiplex PCR, and TCRdb kept only the in-frame ones, dropping some. The sample has about 350,000 clones; roughly 90% are singletons. The CDR3 sequence is 14 residues long. The germline gives CDR1 SGHTA, CDR2 FQGNSA. V lost 6 bases to trimming and J lost 7 bases; unmatched junction nucleotides: 6. Treatment specified: over 15 received Ad26.COV2.S at low or high dose, single or two shots; 5 received placebo; per-sample allocation not given. Day 63 after the first vaccine or placebo injection was the time point for sampling.

The sample was peripheral blood, taken in a trial of Ad26.COV2.S vaccine versus placebo. This TCR derives from a person aged 18-60 years who received the Ad26.COV2.S COVID-19 vaccine or a placebo. The chain employs TRBV7-2 and TRBJ1-4, with TRBD1 matching over 9 bases. The CDR3 spells CASSWTGVGEKLFF. CDR3 in DNA: TGTGCCAGCAGTTGGACAGGGGTGGGTGAAAAACTGTTTTTT.